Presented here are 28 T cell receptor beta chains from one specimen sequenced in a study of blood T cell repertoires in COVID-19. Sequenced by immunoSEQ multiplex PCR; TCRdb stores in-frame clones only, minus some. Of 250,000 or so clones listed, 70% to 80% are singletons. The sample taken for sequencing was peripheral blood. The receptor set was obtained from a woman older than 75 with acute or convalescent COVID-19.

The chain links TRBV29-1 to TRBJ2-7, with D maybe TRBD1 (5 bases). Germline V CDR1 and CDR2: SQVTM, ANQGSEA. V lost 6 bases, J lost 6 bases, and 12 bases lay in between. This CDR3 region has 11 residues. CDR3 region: CSVLQGTEQYF. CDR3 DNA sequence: TGCAGCGTGTTGCAGGGCACCGAGCAGTACTTC.

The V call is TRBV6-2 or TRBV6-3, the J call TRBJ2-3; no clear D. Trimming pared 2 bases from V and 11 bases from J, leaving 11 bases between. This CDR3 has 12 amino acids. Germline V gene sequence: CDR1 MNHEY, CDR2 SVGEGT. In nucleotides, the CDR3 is TGTGCCAGCAGTTACCGCTACCCCATGCAGTATTTT. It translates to CASSYRYPMQYF.

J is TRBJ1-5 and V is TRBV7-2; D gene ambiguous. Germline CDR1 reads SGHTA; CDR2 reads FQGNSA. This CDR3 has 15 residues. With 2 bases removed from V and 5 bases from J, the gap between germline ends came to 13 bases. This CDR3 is CASSLSASQYQPQHF. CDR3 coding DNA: TGTGCCAGCAGCTTATCGGCGTCACAGTATCAGCCCCAGCATTTT.

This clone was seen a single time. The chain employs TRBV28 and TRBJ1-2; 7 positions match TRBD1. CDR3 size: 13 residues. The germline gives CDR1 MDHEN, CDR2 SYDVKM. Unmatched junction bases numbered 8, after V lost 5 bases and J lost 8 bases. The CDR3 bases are TGTGCCAGCAGTCCAAACAGGGGCCGGGGCTACACCTTC. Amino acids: CASSPNRGRGYTF.

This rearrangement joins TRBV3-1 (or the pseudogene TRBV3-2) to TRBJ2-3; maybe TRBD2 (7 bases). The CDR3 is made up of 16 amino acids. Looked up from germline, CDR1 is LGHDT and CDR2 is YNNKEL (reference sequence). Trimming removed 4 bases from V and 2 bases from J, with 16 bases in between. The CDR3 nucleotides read TGTGCCAGCAGCCTCCAAGGGGGAGGGACCACAGATACGCAGTATTTT. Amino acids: CASSLQGGGTTDTQYF.

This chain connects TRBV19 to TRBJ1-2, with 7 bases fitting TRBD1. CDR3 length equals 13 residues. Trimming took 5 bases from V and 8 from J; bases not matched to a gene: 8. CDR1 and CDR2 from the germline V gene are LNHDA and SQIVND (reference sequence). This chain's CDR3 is CASSEQGKGGYTF. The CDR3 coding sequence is TGTGCCAGTAGTGAACAGGGGAAGGGAGGCTACACCTTC.

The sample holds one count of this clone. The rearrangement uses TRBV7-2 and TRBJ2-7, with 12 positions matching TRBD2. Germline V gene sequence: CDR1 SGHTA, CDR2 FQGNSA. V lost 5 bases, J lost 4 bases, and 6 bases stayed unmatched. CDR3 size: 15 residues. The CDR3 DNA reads TGTGCCAGCAGCATGACTAGCGGGGGCGGGTACGAGCAGTACTTC. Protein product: CASSMTSGGGYEQYF.

The DNA for the CDR3 is TGCGCCAGCAGCTCCGCCGGGACAGGCTACAATGAGCAGTTCTTC. This gives the protein CASSSAGTGYNEQFF. This chain connects TRBV5-1 to TRBJ2-1; the match to TRBD1 covers 8 bases. The CDR3 sequence is 15 residues long. With 3 bases clipped from V and 3 bases from J, the junction kept 5 bases outside the gene matches. Per germline, CDR1 SGHRS and CDR2 YFSETQ.

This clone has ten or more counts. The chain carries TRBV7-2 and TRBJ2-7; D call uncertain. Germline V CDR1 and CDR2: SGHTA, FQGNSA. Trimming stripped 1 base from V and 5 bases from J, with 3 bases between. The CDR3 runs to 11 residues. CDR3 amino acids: CASSLGDEQYF. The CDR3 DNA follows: TGTGCCAGCAGCTTAGGAGACGAGCAGTACTTC.

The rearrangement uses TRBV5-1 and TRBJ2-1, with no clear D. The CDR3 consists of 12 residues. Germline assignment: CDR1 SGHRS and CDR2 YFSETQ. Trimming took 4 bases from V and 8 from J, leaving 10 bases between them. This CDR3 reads CASSRDWDEQFF. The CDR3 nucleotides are TGCGCCAGCAGCCGCGACTGGGATGAGCAGTTCTTC.

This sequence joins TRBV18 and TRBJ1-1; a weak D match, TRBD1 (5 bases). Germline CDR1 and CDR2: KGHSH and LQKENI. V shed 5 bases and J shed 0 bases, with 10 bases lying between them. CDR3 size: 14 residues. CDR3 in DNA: TGTGCCAGCTCATCAACGACAGTGAACACTGAAGCTTTCTTT. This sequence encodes CASSSTTVNTEAFF.

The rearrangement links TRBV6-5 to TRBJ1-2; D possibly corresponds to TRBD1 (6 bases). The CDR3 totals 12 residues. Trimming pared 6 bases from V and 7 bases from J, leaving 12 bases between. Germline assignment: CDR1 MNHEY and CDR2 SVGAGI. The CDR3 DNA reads TGTGCCAGCAGGACGCGAGGGGGTGGCTACACCTTC. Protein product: CASRTRGGGYTF.

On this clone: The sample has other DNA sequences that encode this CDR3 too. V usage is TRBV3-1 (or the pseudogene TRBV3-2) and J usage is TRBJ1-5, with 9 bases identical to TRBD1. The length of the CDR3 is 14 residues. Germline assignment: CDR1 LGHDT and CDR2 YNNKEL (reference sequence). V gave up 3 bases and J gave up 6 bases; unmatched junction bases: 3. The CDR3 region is CASSQGTGSQPQHF. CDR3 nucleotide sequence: TGTGCCAGCAGCCAGGGGACAGGGAGTCAGCCCCAGCATTTT.

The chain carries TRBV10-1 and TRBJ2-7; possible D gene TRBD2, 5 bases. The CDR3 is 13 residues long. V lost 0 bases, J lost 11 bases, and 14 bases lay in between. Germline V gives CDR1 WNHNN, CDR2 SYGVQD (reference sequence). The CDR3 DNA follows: TGCGCCAGCAGTGAGTCTGAGAGGGATAAGAAGTACTTC. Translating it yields CASSESERDKKYF.

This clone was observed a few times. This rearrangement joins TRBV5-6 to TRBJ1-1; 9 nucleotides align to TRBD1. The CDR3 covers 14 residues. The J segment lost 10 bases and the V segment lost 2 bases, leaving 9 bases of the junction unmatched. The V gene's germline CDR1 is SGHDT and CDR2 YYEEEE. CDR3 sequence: CASSLGTGTGTAFF. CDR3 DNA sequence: TGTGCCAGCAGCTTAGGGACCGGGACAGGGACAGCTTTCTTT.

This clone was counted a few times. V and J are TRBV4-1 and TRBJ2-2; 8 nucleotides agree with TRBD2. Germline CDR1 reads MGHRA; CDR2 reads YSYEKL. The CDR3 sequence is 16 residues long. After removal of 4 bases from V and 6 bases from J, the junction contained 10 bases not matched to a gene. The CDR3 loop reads CASSPSGLAYAGELFF. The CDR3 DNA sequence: TGCGCCAGCAGCCCAAGCGGACTAGCCTACGCCGGGGAGCTGTTTTTT.

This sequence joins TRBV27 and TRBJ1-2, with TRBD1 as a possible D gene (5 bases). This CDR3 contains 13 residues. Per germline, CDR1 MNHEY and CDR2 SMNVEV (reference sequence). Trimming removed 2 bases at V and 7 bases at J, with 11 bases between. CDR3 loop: CASSLGGGGGYTF. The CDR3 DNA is TGTGCCAGCAGTTTAGGGGGAGGCGGTGGCTACACCTTC.

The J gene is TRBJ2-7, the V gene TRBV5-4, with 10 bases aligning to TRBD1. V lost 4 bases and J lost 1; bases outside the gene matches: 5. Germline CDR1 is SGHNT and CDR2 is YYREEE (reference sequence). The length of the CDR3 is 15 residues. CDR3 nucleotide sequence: TGTGCCAGCAGCCCAGGGACAGGGGCGTCCTACGAGCAGTACTTC. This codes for CASSPGTGASYEQYF.

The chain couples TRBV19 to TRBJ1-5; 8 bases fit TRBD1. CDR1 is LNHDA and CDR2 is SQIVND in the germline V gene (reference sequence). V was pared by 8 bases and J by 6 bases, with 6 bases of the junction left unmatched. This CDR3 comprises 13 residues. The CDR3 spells CASSRQGAQPQHF. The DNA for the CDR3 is TGTGCCAGTTCTCGGCAGGGGGCTCAGCCCCAGCATTTT.

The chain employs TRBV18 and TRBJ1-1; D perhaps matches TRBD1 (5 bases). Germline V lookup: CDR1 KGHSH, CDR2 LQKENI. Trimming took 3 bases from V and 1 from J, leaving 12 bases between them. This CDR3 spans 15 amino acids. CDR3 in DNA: TGTGCCAGCTCACCCCAGGGAAGGGGGAACACTGAAGCTTTCTTT. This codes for CASSPQGRGNTEAFF.

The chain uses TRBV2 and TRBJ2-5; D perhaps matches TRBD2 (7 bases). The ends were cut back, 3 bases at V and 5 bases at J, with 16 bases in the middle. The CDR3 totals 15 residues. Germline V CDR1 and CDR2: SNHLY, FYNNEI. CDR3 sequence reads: CASSDVQGGDETQYF. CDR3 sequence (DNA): TGTGCCAGCAGTGATGTACAGGGAGGGGACGAGACCCAGTACTTC.

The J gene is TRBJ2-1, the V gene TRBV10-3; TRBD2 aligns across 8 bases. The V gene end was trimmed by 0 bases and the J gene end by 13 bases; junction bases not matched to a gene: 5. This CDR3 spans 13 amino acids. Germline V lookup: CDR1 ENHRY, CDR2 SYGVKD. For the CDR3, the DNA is TGTGCCATCAGTGAGTCAGCGGGGGCGACACAGTTCTTC. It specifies CAISESAGATQFF.

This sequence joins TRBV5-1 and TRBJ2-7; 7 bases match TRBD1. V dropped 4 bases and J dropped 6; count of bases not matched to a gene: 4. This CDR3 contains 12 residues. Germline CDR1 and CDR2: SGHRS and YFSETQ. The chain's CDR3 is CASSEGAGEQYF. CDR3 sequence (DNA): TGCGCCAGCAGCGAGGGGGCAGGCGAGCAGTACTTC.

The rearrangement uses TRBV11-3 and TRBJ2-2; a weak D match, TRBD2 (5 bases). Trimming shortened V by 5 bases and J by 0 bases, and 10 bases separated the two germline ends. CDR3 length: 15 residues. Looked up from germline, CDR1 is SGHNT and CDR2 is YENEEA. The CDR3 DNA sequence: TGTGCCAGCAGCGTCGGACTGGCGAACACCGGGGAGCTGTTTTTT. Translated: CASSVGLANTGELFF. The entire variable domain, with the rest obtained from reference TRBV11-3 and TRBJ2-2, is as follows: EAGVVQSPRYKIIEKKQPVAFWCNPISGHNTLYWYLQNLGQGPELLIRYENEEAVDDSQLPKDRFSAERLKGVDSTLKIQPAELGDSAVYLCASSVGLANTGELFFGEGSRLTVL.

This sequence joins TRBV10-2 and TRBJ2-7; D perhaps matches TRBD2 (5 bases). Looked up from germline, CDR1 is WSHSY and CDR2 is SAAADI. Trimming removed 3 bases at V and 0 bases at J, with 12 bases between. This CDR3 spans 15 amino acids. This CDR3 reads CASSEIRGSSYEQYF. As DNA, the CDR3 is TGCGCCAGCAGTGAAATTCGTGGGAGCTCCTACGAGCAGTACTTC.

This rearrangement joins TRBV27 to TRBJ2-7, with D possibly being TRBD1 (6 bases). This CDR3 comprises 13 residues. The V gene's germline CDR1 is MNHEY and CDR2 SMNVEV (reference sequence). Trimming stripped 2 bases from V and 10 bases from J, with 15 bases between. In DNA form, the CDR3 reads TGTGCCAGCAGTTTAGAAGTGGGGGCGCGCCAGTACTTC. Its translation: CASSLEVGARQYF.

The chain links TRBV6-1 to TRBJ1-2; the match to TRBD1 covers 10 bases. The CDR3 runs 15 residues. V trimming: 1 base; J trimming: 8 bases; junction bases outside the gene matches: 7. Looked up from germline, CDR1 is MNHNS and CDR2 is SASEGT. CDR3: CASSEVMDRGFGYTF. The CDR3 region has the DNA TGTGCCAGCAGTGAAGTGATGGACAGGGGGTTCGGCTACACCTTC.

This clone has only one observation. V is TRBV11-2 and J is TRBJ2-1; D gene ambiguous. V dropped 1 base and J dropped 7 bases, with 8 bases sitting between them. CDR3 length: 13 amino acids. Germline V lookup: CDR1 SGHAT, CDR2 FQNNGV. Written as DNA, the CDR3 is TGTGCCAGCAGCTTAGTAGTGTGGAATGAGCAGTTCTTC. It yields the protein CASSLVVWNEQFF.